This T cell receptor (beta chain) was retrieved from a study of T-cell memory formation after mild COVID-19. CDR1 and CDR2 (germline): SQVTM, ANQGSEA. Trimming cost V 6 bases and J 0 bases; bases outside gene matches: 5. CDR3 length equals 14 residues. Whole-study results and caveats: CD4+ bias marked clones expanding day 15 to 37, unlike balanced contracting clones.

Comments on this clonotype: The antigen is unknown.

A single record per CDR3 protein comes from TCRdb applying MiXCR to the 5' RACE reads. This table has 100,000 to 150,000 distinct CDR3 sequences, roughly 15% appearing once. The chain combines TRBV29-1 with TRBJ1-3; 7 nucleotides align to TRBD1. This TCR came from an adult woman who had mild COVID-19 (a few samples of this study predate the infection). Cell type and time point are not known. The source material was PBMCs or a T cell subset sorted from them (not recorded which). The CDR3 region has the DNA TGCAGCGTGGTGGGACAGAACTCTGGAAACACCATATATTTT. Translated, it gives CSVVGQNSGNTIYF. Using reference TRBV29-1 and TRBJ1-3 for the parts outside the CDR3, the full variable domain is SAVISQKPSRDICQRGTSLTIQCQVDSQVTMMFWYRQQPGQSLTLIATANQGSEATYESGFVIDKFPISRPNLTFSTLTVSNMSPEDSSIYLCSVVGQNSGNTIYFGEGSWLTVV.